This T cell receptor (beta chain) came from a study of T cells in Graves' hyperthyroidism and ophthalmopathy. Using RNA transcripts as the source, TCR beta CDR3 regions were amplified. The TCR CDR3 was amplified in a first-round RT-PCR using the HTBI primer set. Each CDR3 protein is one row after TCRdb ran MiXCR on the multiplex PCR reads. The sample lists a few hundred thousand distinct CDR3 sequences; approximately 14% were seen once. The trim removed 4 bases at V and 6 bases at J, leaving 7 bases unmatched. This CDR3 is 15 amino acids long. The germline CDR1 and CDR2 sequences are ENHRY and SYGVKD. This clonotype was counted many times. The antigen remains unidentified. The study's findings and limits: A model of 13 V-J pairs discriminated ophthalmopathy from stable hyperthyroidism. The model identified upcoming ophthalmopathy a median 6.5 months ahead of onset. Also found in blood were most expanded thyroid clonotypes above 0.001.

Sequencing input: blood. The rearrangement uses TRBV10-3 and TRBJ2-7, with TRBD2 matching 12 bases. This clonotype originated in a young woman with Graves' hyperthyroidism. The CDR3 DNA reads as TGTGCCATCAGTGCCTCTAGCGGGAGGGCGGGCGAGCAGTACTTC. It encodes CAISASSGRAGEQYF.